The 8 T cell receptor beta chains listed next were all sequenced from one sample in a study of blood T cells in healthy people across ages. A J-beta primer mix and a sample-barcoded 5' primer were used in a second PCR of roughly 6 to 12 cycles. TCRdb re-called the 5' RACE reads through MiXCR, storing one row per CDR3 protein. The repertoire holds hundreds of thousands of distinct CDR3 sequences, with around 21% as singletons. The sample comprised blood. These receptors all come from a man between 65 and 79 years old in good health.

This clonotype was counted a few times. The CDR3 protein is CASSSMETNEKLFF. The DNA for the CDR3 is TGTGCCAGCAGCTCAATGGAAACTAATGAAAAACTGTTTTTT. The chain joins TRBV28 to TRBJ1-4; D not resolved. Looked up from germline, CDR1 is MDHEN and CDR2 is SYDVKM. There are 14 residues in the CDR3. Between the trimmed V and J ends, which lost 6 bases and 1 base, there was a span of 9 bases.

This clonotype was seen repeatedly, ten times or more. This chain joins TRBV7-3 and TRBJ2-7, with TRBD2 matching over 8 bases. The V segment lost 2 bases and the J segment 2 bases; nucleotides outside the gene matches: 5. Germline CDR1 and CDR2: SGHTA and FQGTGA. This CDR3 contains 15 residues. For the CDR3, the DNA is TGTGCCAGCAGCTTAGGGCTAGCGGGCCCCTACGAGCAGTACTTC. Encoded protein: CASSLGLAGPYEQYF.

The chain combines TRBV5-1 with TRBJ2-4; TRBD1 aligns across 8 bases. Trimming cost V 0 bases and J 5 bases; bases outside gene matches: 1. The CDR3 totals 14 residues. The germline V gene encodes CDR1 SGHRS and CDR2 YFSETQ. The CDR3 loop reads CASSLEDRENIQYF. DNA for the CDR3: TGCGCCAGCAGCTTGGAGGACAGGGAAAACATTCAGTACTTC.

A word on this clonotype: It may be a read error: a sequence one base away is much more abundant. The chain has TRBV6-1 and TRBJ1-2; D is ambiguous. V lost 3 bases, J lost 0 bases, and 11 bases lay in between. From germline, CDR1 is MNHNS and CDR2 SASEGT. This CDR3 spans 15 amino acids. The CDR3 nucleotides read TGTGCCAGCAGTGATTCGACGCCGGCTAACTATGGCTACACCTTC. This codes for CASSDSTPANYGYTF.

This clonotype appeared many times. This chain joins TRBV5-5 and TRBJ2-5, with D perhaps given as TRBD1 or TRBD2 (5 bases each). Gene TRBJ2-1 matches the end of the DNA better, so the J call may be wrong. The CDR3 has 17 amino acids. CDR1 is SGHKS and CDR2 is YYEKEE in the germline V gene (reference sequence). CDR3 sequence reads: CASSPRPGPYSEDEQFF. CDR3 DNA sequence: TGTGCCAGCAGCCCTCGCCCGGGACCATACTCGGAGGATGAGCAGTTCTTC.

In the case of this clonotype: Germline is not matched at one junction end, which may reflect a read error. The gene calls are TRBV12-3 or TRBV12-4 and TRBJ2-3; unclear D gene. The CDR3 has 12 residues. The DNA for the CDR3 is TGTGCCAGCAGTGTCGGAGCAGATGCGCAGTATTTT. The encoded protein is CASSVGADAQYF.

The table lists this clonotype with a few counts. The junction does not match germline at one end; this may be a read error. This chain links TRBV20-1 with TRBJ2-5; possibly TRBD2 for D (5 bases). Germline CDR1 DFQATT, CDR2 SNEGSKA (reference sequence). There are 12 residues in the CDR3. CDR3 region: CSARVQSNERFF. CDR3 DNA: TGCAGTGCTAGGGTACAGTCGAATGAGCGGTTCTTC.

The chain links TRBV12-3 or TRBV12-4 to TRBJ2-7; possibly TRBD1 or TRBD2 for D (5 bases each). The CDR3 totals 14 residues. The V end was cut by 3 bases, the J end by 6 bases, with 15 bases between. The CDR3 DNA reads as TGTGCCAGCAGTTTTGCAGGGAAGGCGGGCGAGCAGTACTTC. Translated, it gives CASSFAGKAGEQYF.